The 5 T cell receptor beta chains below were found in one sample sequenced in a study of cytomegalovirus exposure and HLA in healthy donors. The PCR used 60 Vbeta and 13 Jbeta primers. Sequencing was performed with immunoSEQ multiplex PCR; in TCRdb, only in-frame clones are kept and a portion is missing. Here the sample spans fewer than 150,000 clones, about 80% being singletons. Sequencing was carried out using PBMCs. These receptors were collected from a female donor in good health and CMV-seropositive.

This clone has just a few counts. This chain uses TRBV7-9 with TRBJ2-7; 7 nucleotides align to TRBD1. Germline V gene sequence: CDR1 SEHNR, CDR2 FQNEAQ (reference sequence). V lost 1 base, J lost 5 bases, and 11 bases stayed unmatched. The CDR3 is made up of 16 amino acids. CDR3 loop: CASSLGFRQGVDEQYF. The CDR3 DNA reads TGTGCCAGCAGCTTAGGGTTCAGACAGGGCGTCGACGAGCAGTACTTC. The full variable domain, its missing parts supplied by reference TRBV7-9 and TRBJ2-7, is DTGVSQNPRHKITKRGQNVTFRCDPISEHNRLYWYRQTLGQGPEFLTYFQNEAQLEKSRLLSDRFSAERPKGSFSTLEIQRTEQGDSAMYLCASSLGFRQGVDEQYFGPGTRLTVT.

The chain links TRBV5-4 to TRBJ1-1; D not resolved. CDR3 length: 15 amino acids. V was trimmed by 2 bases and J by 0 bases, leaving 11 bases between them. Germline CDR1 reads SGHNT; CDR2 reads YYREEE (reference sequence). The CDR3 sequence: CASSFATTVNTEAFF. CDR3 nucleotides: TGTGCCAGCAGCTTCGCCACGACTGTGAACACTGAAGCTTTCTTT.

The chain employs TRBV30 and TRBJ1-5; D ambiguous. This CDR3 is 13 amino acids long. CDR1 and CDR2 (germline): GTSNPN, SVGIG (reference sequence). Trimming stripped 5 bases from V and 3 bases from J, with 11 bases between. The DNA of the CDR3 is TGTGCCTGGGCCGGACGGGACAATCAGCCCCAGCATTTT. Translated: CAWAGRDNQPQHF.

The chain has TRBV5-4 and TRBJ1-4; D is possibly TRBD1 (6 bases). The CDR3 is 14 amino acids. Germline V gene lookup returns CDR1 SGHNT and CDR2 YYREEE (reference sequence). V dropped 0 bases and J dropped 7 bases, with 10 bases sitting between them. The chain's CDR3 is CASSLAGAGEKLFF. The CDR3 region has the DNA TGTGCCAGCAGCTTGGCAGGGGCGGGTGAAAAACTGTTTTTT.

The chain links TRBV6-5 to TRBJ2-1; D perhaps matches TRBD2 (6 bases). Germline CDR1 is MNHEY and CDR2 is SVGAGI. The CDR3 has 13 residues. The germline V and J ends were trimmed by 0 bases and 7 bases, with 7 bases remaining between them. In DNA, the CDR3 is TGTGCCAGCAGTTACTCACGGGGGAATGAGCAGTTCTTC. Its protein is CASSYSRGNEQFF.